The 17 T cell receptor beta chains below were found in one sample sequenced in a study of T-cell reconstitution after alpha-beta-depleted transplantation in children. Using unique molecular identifiers, the investigators prepared the TCRbeta library. TCRdb fed the PCR reads into MiXCR, producing one record per CDR3 protein. The data show a few hundred thousand distinct CDR3 sequences, with 10% to 15% seen just once and 2% to 2.5% held by the top ten. Here the sequenced sample was PBMCs, mostly from graft donor cells, taken 360 days after TCRalphabeta/CD19-depleted stem cell transplant. All receptors come from a male patient between 10 and 17 years old who had a stem cell transplant for acute myeloid leukemia, so the T cells may come from the graft donor.

The sample holds a few counts of this clonotype. V and J are TRBV4-3 and TRBJ1-2; 7 bases fit TRBD1. This CDR3 is 14 amino acids long. V trimming: 1 base; J trimming: 6 bases; junction bases outside the gene matches: 5. Germline-derived CDR1 and CDR2 are LGHNA and YSLEER. The CDR3, as DNA: TGCGCCAGCAGCCAAGGGGAGGGGGCCCATGGCTACACCTTC. Its protein is CASSQGEGAHGYTF.

This clonotype has just a few counts. DNA of the CDR3: TGCAGCGTTGCGATCAACTCACCCTACGAGCAGTACTTC. It codes for CSVAINSPYEQYF. The rearrangement links TRBV29-1 to TRBJ2-7; D is unresolved. The CDR3 is made up of 13 amino acids. Per germline, CDR1 SQVTM and CDR2 ANQGSEA. V dropped 4 bases and J dropped 2 bases, with 12 bases sitting between them.

This clonotype was recorded many times. This chain joins TRBV4-3 and TRBJ2-7, with D possibly matching TRBD2 (5 bases). Trimming shortened V by 0 bases and J by 2 bases, and 14 bases separated the two germline ends. The CDR3 is 16 amino acids. The germline gives CDR1 LGHNA, CDR2 YSLEER. For the CDR3, the DNA is TGCGCCAGCAGCCAAGATCGGAGGCCCCAGCCCTACGAGCAGTACTTC. Translation gives CASSQDRRPQPYEQYF.

This clonotype was picked up many times. The rearrangement links TRBV12-3 or TRBV12-4 to TRBJ2-5; the D call may be TRBD1 or TRBD2 (5 bases each). Between the trimmed V and J ends, which lost 3 bases and 4 bases, there was a span of 12 bases. The CDR3 runs to 14 residues. The CDR3 loop reads CASSFWGLGETQYF. The CDR3 DNA reads as TGTGCCAGCAGTTTTTGGGGGTTGGGAGAGACCCAGTACTTC.

The CDR3 is CSGGGSSYEQYF. In DNA form, the CDR3 reads TGCAGCGGGGGCGGCAGTTCCTACGAGCAGTACTTC. V is TRBV29-1 and J is TRBJ2-7, with D possibly being TRBD1 (5 bases). V was trimmed by 7 bases and J by 1 base, leaving 11 bases between them. CDR1 is SQVTM and CDR2 is ANQGSEA in the germline V gene. CDR3 length: 12 amino acids.

The J gene is TRBJ2-3, the V gene TRBV20-1; 8 nucleotides line up with TRBD2. V lost 4 bases to trimming and J lost 4 bases; unmatched junction nucleotides: 4. The CDR3 consists of 13 residues. Germline values: CDR1 DFQATT, CDR2 SNEGSKA (reference sequence). CDR3 residues: CSAKASGPDTQYF. CDR3 DNA: TGCAGTGCTAAAGCTAGCGGGCCAGATACGCAGTATTTT.

The gene calls are TRBV28 and TRBJ1-5; maybe TRBD1 (5 bases). The CDR3 runs to 15 residues. Germline lookup yields CDR1 MDHEN and CDR2 SYDVKM. Deletions cut 3 bases from V and 3 bases from J, with 12 bases between. The CDR3: CASSLRDSLNQPQHF. In nucleotides, the CDR3 is TGTGCCAGCAGTTTGCGCGACAGTCTCAATCAGCCCCAGCATTTT.

The rearrangement joins TRBV28 to TRBJ1-1; D remains unclear. The CDR3 loop spans 14 amino acids. The germline V and J ends were trimmed by 3 bases and 4 bases, with 12 bases remaining between them. The V gene's germline CDR1 is MDHEN and CDR2 SYDVKM. In nucleotides, the CDR3 is TGTGCCAGCAGTTTGGCCCTGGAGGGCACTGAAGCTTTCTTT. Its protein product is CASSLALEGTEAFF.

This clonotype occurred many times. The chain carries TRBV18 and TRBJ1-3; D gene uncertain. This CDR3 comprises 14 residues. The germline V gene encodes CDR1 KGHSH and CDR2 LQKENI. Trimming took off 3 bases at V and 3 bases at J, with 9 bases between the two ends. CDR3 loop: CASSPSRVGNTIYF. In DNA, the CDR3 is TGTGCCAGCTCACCGTCGAGGGTTGGAAACACCATATATTTT.

This clonotype was counted only a few times. The gene calls are TRBV7-9 and TRBJ2-3, with 9 bases fitting TRBD2. The CDR3 totals 17 residues. Trimming removed 0 bases from V and 0 bases from J; junction bases left unmatched: 4. The germline V gene encodes CDR1 SEHNR and CDR2 FQNEAQ (reference sequence). CDR3 loop: CASSLAPGLASTDTQYF. Written as DNA, the CDR3 is TGTGCCAGCAGCTTAGCGCCCGGACTAGCGAGCACAGATACGCAGTATTTT.

J is TRBJ2-1 and V is TRBV6-5, with D uncertain. The CDR3 has 15 amino acids. Germline CDR1 is MNHEY and CDR2 is SVGAGI. V shed 0 bases and J shed 2 bases, with 8 bases lying between them. CDR3 sequence (DNA): TGTGCCAGCAGTTACTCCTGGGTCCCCTACAATGAGCAGTTCTTC. As protein: CASSYSWVPYNEQFF.

This clonotype appeared once. This rearrangement joins TRBV11-2 to TRBJ2-1, with D perhaps matching TRBD2 (5 bases). Trimming removed 4 bases at V and 5 bases at J, with 15 bases between. The CDR3 consists of 15 residues. CDR1 is SGHAT and CDR2 is FQNNGV in the germline V gene. The DNA for the CDR3 is TGTGCCAGCAGCTGGGAGATAGGCCTCAACAATGAGCAGTTCTTC. Translating gives CASSWEIGLNNEQFF.

The table lists this clonotype with a few counts. The rearrangement joins TRBV4-3 to TRBJ2-5; D perhaps matches TRBD1 (5 bases). The CDR3 consists of 15 residues. The V end lost 3 bases, the J end lost 5 bases, and 16 bases lay between the germline ends. CDR1 and CDR2 (germline): LGHNA, YSLEER. CDR3 in amino acids: CASSQYRVGAETQYF. The CDR3 DNA sequence: TGCGCCAGCAGCCAGTATCGAGTAGGGGCGGAGACCCAGTACTTC.

Only a few counts were recorded for this clonotype. CDR3 sequence: CASSRELASHEQYF. Here the CDR3 DNA reads TGTGCCAGCAGTCGGGAGCTAGCGTCCCACGAGCAGTACTTC. The genes are TRBV2 and TRBJ2-7; D might be TRBD2 (6 bases). Germline V CDR1 and CDR2: SNHLY, FYNNEI. The CDR3 totals 14 residues. Trimming shortened V by 5 bases and J by 5 bases, and 16 bases separated the two germline ends.

There are many counts of this clonotype. V is TRBV7-2 and J is TRBJ1-1, with no clear D. This CDR3 contains 15 residues. The germline CDR1 and CDR2 sequences are SGHTA and FQGNSA. Between the trimmed V and J ends, which lost 4 bases and 5 bases, there was a span of 17 bases. The CDR3 nucleotides are TGTGCCAGCAGCTCGCTGGCGGTTGGAGGAACTGAAGCTTTCTTT. This encodes CASSSLAVGGTEAFF.

This clonotype showed up just a few times. The chain employs TRBV20-1 and TRBJ1-1; D may be TRBD1 (5 bases). The length of the CDR3 is 15 residues. V was trimmed by 6 bases and J by 1 base, leaving 18 bases between them. CDR1 and CDR2 (germline): DFQATT, SNEGSKA (reference sequence). As DNA, the CDR3 is TGCAGTGCAGTGGTGCAGGGACGGAGGAACACTGAAGCTTTCTTT. Residues: CSAVVQGRRNTEAFF.

This clonotype showed up many times. V usage is TRBV7-6 and J usage is TRBJ2-5; TRBD1 agrees at 8 bases. Germline CDR1 reads SGHVS; CDR2 reads FNYEAQ. The CDR3 consists of 15 residues. V gave up 0 bases and J gave up 4 bases; unmatched junction bases: 4. CDR3 nucleotides: TGTGCCAGCAGCTTAGCTGGGACAGGTGGAGAGACCCAGTACTTC. This gives the protein CASSLAGTGGETQYF.